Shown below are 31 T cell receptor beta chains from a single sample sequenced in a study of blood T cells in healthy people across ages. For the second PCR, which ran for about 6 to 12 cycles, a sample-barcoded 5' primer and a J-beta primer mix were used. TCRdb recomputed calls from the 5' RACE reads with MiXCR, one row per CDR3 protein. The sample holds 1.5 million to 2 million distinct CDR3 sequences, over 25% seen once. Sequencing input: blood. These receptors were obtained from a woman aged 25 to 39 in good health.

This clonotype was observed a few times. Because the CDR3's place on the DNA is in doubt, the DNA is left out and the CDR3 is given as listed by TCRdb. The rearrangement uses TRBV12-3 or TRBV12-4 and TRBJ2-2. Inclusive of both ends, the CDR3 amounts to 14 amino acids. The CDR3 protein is CASSSSGNTGELFF.

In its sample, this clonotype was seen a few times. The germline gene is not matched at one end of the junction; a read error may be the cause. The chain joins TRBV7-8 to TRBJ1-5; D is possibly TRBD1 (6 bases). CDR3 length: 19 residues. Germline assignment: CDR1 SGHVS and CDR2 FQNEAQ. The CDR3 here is CASSLEGTNRHKPNRPQHF. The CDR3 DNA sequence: TGTGCCAGCAGCTTAGAGGGGACAAACCGCCACAAACCCAATCGGCCCCAGCATTTT.

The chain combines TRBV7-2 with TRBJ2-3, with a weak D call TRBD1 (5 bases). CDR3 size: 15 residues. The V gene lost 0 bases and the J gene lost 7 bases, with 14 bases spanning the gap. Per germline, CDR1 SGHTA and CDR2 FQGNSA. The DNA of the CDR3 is TGTGCCAGCAGCTTAGCCAGGGTTAGGTCAAATACGCAGTATTTT. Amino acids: CASSLARVRSNTQYF.

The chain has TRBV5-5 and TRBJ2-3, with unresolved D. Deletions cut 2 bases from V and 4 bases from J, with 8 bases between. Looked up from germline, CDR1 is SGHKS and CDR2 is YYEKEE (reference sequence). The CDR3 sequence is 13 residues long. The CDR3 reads CASSFVRADTQYF. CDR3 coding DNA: TGTGCCAGCAGCTTCGTTCGGGCAGATACGCAGTATTTT.

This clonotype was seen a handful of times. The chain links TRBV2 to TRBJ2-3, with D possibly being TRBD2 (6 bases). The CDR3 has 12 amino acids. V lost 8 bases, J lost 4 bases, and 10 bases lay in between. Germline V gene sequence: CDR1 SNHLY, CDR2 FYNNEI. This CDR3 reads CASDGGSDTQYF. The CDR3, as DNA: TGTGCCAGCGATGGGGGGTCAGATACGCAGTATTTT.

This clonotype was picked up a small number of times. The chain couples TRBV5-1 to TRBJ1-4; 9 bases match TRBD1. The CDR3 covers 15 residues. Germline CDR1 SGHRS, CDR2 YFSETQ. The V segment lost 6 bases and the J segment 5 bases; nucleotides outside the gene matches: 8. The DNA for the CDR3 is TGCGCCAGCAACCAGTACGGGACAGGGAATGAAAAACTGTTTTTT. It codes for CASNQYGTGNEKLFF.

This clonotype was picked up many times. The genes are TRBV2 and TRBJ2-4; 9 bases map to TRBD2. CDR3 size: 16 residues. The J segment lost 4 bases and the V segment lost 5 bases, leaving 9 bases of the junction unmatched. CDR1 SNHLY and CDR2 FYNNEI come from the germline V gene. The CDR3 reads CASSRSVAGAKNIQYF. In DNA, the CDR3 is TGTGCCAGCAGTCGATCTGTAGCGGGGGCAAAAAACATTCAGTACTTC. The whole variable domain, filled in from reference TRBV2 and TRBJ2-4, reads EPEVTQTPSHQVTQMGQEVILRCVPISNHLYFYWYRQILGQKVEFLVSFYNNEISEKSEIFDDQFSVERPDGSNFTLKIRSTKLEDSAMYFCASSRSVAGAKNIQYFGAGTRLSVL.

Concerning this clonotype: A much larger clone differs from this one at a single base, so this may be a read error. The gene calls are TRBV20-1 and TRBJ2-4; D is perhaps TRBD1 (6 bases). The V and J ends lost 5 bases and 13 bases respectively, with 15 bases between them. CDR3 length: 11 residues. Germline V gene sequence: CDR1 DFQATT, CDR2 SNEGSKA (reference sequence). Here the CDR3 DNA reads TGCAGTGCTTTCCGGGACAATGAGCAGTACTTC. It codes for CSAFRDNEQYF.

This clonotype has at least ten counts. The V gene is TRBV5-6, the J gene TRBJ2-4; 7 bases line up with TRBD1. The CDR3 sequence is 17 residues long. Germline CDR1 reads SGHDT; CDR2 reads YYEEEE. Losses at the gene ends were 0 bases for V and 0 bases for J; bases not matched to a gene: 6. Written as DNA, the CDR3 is TGTGCCAGCAGCTTGGGGACAGGCCCATTAGCCAAAAACATTCAGTACTTC. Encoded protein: CASSLGTGPLAKNIQYF.

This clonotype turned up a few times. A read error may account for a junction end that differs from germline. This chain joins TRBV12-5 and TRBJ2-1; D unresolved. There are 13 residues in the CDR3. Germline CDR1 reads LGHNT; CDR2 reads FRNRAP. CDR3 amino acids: CARGLEPYNEQFF. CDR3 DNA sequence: TGTGCTAGGGGTTTGGAGCCCTACAATGAGCAGTTCTTC.

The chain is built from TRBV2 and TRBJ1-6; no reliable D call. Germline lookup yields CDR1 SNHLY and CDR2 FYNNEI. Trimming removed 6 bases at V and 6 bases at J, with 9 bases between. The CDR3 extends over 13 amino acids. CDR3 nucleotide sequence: TGTGCCAGCAGCTCACAGCTTAATTCACCCCTCCACTTT. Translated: CASSSQLNSPLHF.

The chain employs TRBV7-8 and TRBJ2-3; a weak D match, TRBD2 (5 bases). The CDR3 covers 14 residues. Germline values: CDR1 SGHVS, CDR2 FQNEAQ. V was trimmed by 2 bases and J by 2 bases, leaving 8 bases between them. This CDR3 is CASSLPSFTDTQYF. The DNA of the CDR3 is TGTGCCAGCAGCTTACCTAGCTTCACAGATACGCAGTATTTT.

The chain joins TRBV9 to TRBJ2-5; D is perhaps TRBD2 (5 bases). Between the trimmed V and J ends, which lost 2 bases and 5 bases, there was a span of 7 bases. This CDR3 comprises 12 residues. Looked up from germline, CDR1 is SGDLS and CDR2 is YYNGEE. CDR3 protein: CASSVPGETQYF. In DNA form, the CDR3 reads TGTGCCAGCAGCGTGCCGGGGGAGACCCAGTACTTC.

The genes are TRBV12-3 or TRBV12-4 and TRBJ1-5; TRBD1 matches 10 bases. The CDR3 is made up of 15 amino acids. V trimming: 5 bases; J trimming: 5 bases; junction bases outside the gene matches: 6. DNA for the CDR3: TGTGCCAGCAGTGAACCGGGACAGGGGCATCAGCCCCAGCATTTT. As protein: CASSEPGQGHQPQHF.

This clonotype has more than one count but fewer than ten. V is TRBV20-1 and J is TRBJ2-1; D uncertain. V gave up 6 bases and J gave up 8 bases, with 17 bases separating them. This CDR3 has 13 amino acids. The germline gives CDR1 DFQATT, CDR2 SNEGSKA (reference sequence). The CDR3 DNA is TGCAGTGCGCCTAGGACGGGCAAGGATGAGCAGTTCTTC. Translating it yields CSAPRTGKDEQFF.

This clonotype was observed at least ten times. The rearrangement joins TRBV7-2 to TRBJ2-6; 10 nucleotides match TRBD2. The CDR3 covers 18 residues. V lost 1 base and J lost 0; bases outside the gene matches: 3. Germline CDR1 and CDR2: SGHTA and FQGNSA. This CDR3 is CASSLVGLADSGANVLTF. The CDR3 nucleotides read TGTGCCAGCAGCTTAGTAGGACTAGCGGACTCTGGGGCCAACGTCCTGACTTTC.

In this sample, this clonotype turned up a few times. In DNA, the CDR3 is TGCAGTGCTACTGCGAAGGGGACCACAGATACGCAGTATTTT. As protein: CSATAKGTTDTQYF. V and J are TRBV20-1 and TRBJ2-3; D possibly uses TRBD1 or TRBD2 (5 bases each). Germline loops: CDR1 DFQATT, CDR2 SNEGSKA (reference sequence). V lost 4 bases and J lost 2, with 13 bases in between. The CDR3 is 14 amino acids.

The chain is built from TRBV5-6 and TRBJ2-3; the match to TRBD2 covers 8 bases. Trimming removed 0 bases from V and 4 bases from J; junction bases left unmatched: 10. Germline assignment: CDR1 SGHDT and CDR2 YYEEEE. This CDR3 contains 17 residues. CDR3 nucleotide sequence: TGTGCCAGCAGCTTGGAGGTCCTCGGGGGGGCCCCAGATACGCAGTATTTT. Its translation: CASSLEVLGGAPDTQYF.

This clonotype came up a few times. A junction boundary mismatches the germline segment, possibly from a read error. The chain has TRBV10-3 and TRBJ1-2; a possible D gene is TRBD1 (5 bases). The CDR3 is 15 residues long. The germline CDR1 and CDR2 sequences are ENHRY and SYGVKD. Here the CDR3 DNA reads TGTGCCGTCAGTGCGGCAGGGAGCGCGGACTATGGCTACACCTTC. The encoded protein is CAVSAAGSADYGYTF.

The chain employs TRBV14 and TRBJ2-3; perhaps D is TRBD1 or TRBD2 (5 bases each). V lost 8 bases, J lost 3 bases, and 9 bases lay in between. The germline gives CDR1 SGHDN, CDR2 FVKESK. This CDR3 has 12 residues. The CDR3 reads CASRGWTDTQYF. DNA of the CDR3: TGTGCCAGCCGGGGCTGGACAGATACGCAGTATTTT.

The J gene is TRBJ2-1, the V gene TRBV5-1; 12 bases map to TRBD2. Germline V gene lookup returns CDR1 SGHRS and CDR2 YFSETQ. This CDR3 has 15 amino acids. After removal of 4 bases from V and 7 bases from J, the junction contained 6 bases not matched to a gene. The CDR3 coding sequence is TGCGCCAGCAGCCGACTAGCGGGAGTCATGAATGAGCAGTTCTTC. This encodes CASSRLAGVMNEQFF.

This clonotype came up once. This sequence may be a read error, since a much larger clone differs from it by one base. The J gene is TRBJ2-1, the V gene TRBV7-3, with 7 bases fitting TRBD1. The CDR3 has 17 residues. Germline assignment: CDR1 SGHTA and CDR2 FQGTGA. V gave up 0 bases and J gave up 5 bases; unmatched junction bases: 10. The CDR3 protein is CASSLTLTGNLDNEQFF. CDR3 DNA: TGTGCCAGCAGCTTAACGCTGACAGGGAATCTGGACAATGAGCAGTTCTTC.

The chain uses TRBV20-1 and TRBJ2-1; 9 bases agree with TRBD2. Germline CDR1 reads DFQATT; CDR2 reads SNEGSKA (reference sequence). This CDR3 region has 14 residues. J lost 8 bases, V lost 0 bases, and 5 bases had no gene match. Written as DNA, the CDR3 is TGCAGTGCTAGAGAGGGCGGGAGGGGGGATGAGCAGTTCTTC. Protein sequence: CSAREGGRGDEQFF.

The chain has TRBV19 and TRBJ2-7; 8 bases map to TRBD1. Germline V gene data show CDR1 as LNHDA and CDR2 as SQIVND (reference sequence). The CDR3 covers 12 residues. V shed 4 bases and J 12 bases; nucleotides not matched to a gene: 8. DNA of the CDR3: TGTGCCAGTAGTAACACGGGACAGGAAACGTACTTC. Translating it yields CASSNTGQETYF.

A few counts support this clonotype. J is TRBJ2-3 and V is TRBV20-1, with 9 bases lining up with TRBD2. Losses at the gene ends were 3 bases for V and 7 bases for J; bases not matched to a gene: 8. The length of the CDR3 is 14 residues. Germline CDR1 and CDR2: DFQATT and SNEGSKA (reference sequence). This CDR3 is CSARRRGGANTQYF. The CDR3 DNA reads TGCAGTGCTAGGCGGCGGGGGGGCGCTAATACGCAGTATTTT.

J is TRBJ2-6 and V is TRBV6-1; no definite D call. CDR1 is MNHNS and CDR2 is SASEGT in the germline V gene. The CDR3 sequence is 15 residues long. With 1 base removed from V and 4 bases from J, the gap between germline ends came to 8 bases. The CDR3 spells CASSEDSTGANVLTF. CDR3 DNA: TGTGCCAGCAGTGAAGACAGCACGGGGGCCAACGTCCTGACTTTC.

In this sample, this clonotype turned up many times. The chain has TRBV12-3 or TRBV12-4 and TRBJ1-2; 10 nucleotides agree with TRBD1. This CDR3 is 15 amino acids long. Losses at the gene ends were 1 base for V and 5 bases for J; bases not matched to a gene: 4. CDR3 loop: CASSLGTGGFYGYTF. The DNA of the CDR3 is TGTGCCAGCAGTTTAGGGACAGGGGGATTTTATGGCTACACCTTC.

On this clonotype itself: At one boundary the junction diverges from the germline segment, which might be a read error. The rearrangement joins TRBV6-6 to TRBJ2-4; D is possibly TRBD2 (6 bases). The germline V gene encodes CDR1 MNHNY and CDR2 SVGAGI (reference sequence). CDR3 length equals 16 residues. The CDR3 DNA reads TGTGCCGGCAGTCCCTCTATTGGAGGGTCCAAAAACATTCAGTACTTC. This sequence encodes CAGSPSIGGSKNIQYF.

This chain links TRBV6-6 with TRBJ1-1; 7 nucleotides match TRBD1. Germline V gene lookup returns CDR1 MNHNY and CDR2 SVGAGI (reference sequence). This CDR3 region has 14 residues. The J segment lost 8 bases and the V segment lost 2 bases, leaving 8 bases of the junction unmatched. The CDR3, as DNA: TGTGCCAGCAGTTACGACAGGGATGGGCGAGAAGCTTTCTTT. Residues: CASSYDRDGREAFF.

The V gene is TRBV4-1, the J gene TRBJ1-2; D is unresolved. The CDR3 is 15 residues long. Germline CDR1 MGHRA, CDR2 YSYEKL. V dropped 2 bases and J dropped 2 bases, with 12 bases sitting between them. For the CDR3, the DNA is TGCGCCAGCAGCCAATATACCGGTTCAAACTATGGCTACACCTTC. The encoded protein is CASSQYTGSNYGYTF.

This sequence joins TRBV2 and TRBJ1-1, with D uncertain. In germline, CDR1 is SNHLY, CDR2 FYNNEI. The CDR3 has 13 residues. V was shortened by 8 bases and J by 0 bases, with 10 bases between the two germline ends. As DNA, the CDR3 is TGTGCCAGCGCGAATCAGATGAACACTGAAGCTTTCTTT. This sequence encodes CASANQMNTEAFF.